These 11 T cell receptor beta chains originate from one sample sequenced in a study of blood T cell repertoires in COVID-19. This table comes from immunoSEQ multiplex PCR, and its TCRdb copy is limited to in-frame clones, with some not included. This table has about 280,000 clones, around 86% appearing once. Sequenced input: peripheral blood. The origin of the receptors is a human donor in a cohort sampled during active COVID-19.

The CDR3 DNA is TGTGCCAGCGGCGGACAGGGGCGGCCCTACTACGAGCAGTACTTC. This translates into CASGGQGRPYYEQYF. The chain recombines TRBV11-2 with TRBJ2-7; 9 positions agree with TRBD1. CDR1 SGHAT and CDR2 FQNNGV come from the germline V gene. The CDR3 has 15 amino acids. The junction had 11 bases not matched to a gene; V was cut back by 8 bases and J by 3 bases. Looking up the rest from reference TRBV11-2 and TRBJ2-7 gives the full variable domain: EAGVAQSPRYKIIEKRQSVAFWCNPISGHATLYWYQQILGQGPKLLIQFQNNGVVDDSQLPKDRFSAERLKGVDSTLKIQPAKLEDSAVYLCASGGQGRPYYEQYFGPGTRLTVT.

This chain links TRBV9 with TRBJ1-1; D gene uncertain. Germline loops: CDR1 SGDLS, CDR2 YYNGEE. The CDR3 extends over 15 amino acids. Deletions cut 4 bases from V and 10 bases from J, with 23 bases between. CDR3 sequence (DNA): TGTGCCAGCAGCACCAACCTCATGTCCCCGGGAAGAGCTTTCTTT. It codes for CASSTNLMSPGRAFF.

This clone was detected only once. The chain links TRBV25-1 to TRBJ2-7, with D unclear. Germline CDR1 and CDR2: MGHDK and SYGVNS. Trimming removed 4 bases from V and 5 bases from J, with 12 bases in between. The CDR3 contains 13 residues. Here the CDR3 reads CASSATVFNEQYF. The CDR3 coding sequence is TGTGCCAGCAGTGCTACAGTATTCAACGAGCAGTACTTC.

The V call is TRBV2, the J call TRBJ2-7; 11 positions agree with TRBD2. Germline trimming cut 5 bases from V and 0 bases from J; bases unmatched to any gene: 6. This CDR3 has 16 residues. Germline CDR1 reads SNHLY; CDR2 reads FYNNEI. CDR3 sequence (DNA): TGTGCCAGCAGTTCCGCCGGGACTAGCGGCTCCTACGAGCAGTACTTC. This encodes CASSSAGTSGSYEQYF.

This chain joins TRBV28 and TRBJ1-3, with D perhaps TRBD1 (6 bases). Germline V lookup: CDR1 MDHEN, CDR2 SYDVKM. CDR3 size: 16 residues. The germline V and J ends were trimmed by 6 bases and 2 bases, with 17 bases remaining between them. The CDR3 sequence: CASRPWAGEPGNTIYF. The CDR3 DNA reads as TGTGCCAGCAGGCCGTGGGCAGGGGAGCCTGGAAACACCATATATTTT.

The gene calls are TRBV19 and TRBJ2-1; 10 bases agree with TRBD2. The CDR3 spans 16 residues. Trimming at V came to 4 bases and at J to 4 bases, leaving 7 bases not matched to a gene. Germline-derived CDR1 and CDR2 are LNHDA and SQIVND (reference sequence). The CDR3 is CASSNRAGGLYNEQFF. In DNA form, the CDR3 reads TGTGCCAGTAGTAATCGAGCGGGAGGGCTTTACAATGAGCAGTTCTTC.

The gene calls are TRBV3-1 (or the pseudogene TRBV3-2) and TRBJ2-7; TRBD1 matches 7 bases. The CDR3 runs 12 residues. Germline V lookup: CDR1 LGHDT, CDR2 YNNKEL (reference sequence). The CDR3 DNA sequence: TGTGTAGTAAGCAGGGGGTTTGGCGAGCAGTACTTC. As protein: CVVSRGFGEQYF.

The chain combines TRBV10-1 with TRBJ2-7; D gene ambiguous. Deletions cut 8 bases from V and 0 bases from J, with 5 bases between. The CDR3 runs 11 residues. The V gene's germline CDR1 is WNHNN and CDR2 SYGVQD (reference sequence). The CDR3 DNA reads TGCGCCAGCGTCCACTCCTACGAGCAGTACTTC. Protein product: CASVHSYEQYF.

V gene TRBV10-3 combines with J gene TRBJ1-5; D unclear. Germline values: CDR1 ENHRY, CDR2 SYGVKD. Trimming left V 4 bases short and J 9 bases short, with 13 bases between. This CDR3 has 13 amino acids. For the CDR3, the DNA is TGTGCCATCAGTGGGGTCGCTAGTGGGCCCCAGCATTTT. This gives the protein CAISGVASGPQHF.

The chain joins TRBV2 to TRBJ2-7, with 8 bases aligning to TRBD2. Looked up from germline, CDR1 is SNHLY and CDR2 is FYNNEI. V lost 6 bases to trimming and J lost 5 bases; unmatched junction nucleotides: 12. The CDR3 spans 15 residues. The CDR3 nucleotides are TGTGCCAGCAGGGAAAATAGCGGGACCGGGAACGAGCAGTACTTC. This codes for CASRENSGTGNEQYF.

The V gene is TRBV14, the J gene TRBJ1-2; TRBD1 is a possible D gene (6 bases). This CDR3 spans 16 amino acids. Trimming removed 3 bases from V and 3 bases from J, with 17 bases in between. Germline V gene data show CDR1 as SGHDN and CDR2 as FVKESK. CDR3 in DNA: TGTGCCAGCAGCCACAACATTGACAGGACGTACTATGGCTACACCTTC. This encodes CASSHNIDRTYYGYTF.